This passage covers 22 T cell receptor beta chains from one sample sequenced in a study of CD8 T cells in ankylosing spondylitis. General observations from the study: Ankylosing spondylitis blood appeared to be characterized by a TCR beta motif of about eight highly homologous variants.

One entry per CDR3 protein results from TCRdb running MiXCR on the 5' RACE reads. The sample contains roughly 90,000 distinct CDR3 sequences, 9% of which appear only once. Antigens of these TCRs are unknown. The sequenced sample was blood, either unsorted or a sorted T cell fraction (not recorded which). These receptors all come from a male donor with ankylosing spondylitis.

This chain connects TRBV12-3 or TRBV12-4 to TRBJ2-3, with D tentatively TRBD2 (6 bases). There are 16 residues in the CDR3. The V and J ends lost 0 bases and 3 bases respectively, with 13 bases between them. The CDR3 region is CASSLAGREPTDTQYF. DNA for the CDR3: TGTGCCAGCAGTTTAGCAGGTCGGGAGCCGACAGATACGCAGTATTTT.

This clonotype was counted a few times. CDR3 in amino acids: CSARFHSGGPGGAGYEQYF. In DNA, the CDR3 is TGCAGTGCTAGATTCCATTCGGGGGGTCCGGGCGGAGCTGGCTACGAGCAGTACTTC. V and J are TRBV20-1 and TRBJ2-7, with 7 bases lining up with TRBD2. The CDR3 runs 19 residues. With 2 bases clipped from V and 3 bases from J, the junction kept 22 bases outside the gene matches. CDR1 is DFQATT, CDR2 SNEGSKA, per germline (reference sequence).

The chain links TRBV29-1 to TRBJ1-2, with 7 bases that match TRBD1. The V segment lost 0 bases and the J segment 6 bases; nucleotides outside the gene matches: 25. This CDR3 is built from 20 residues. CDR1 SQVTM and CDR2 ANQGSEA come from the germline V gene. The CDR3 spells CSVEDPKAWDSSKGSDGYTF. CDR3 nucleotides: TGCAGCGTTGAAGATCCTAAGGCTTGGGACAGCTCCAAAGGGTCGGATGGCTACACCTTC.

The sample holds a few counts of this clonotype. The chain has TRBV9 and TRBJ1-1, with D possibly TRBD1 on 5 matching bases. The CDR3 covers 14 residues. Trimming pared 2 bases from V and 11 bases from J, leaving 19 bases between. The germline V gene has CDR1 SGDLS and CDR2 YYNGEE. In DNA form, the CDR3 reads TGTGCCAGCAGCGTTCCCGGGACGAAGTCGGGGGCTTTCTTT. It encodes CASSVPGTKSGAFF.

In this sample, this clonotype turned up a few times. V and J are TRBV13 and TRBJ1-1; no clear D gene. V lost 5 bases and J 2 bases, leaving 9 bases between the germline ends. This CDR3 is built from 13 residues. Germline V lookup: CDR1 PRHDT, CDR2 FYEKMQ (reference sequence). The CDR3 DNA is TGTGCCAGCAGCACGAGGGCTAACACTGAAGCTTTCTTT. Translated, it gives CASSTRANTEAFF.

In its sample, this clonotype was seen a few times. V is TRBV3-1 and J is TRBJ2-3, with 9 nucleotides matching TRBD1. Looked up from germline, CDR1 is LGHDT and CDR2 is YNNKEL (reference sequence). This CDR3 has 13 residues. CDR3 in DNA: TGTGCATACGATACAGGGGGCGCAGATACGCAGTATTTT. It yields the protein CAYDTGGADTQYF.

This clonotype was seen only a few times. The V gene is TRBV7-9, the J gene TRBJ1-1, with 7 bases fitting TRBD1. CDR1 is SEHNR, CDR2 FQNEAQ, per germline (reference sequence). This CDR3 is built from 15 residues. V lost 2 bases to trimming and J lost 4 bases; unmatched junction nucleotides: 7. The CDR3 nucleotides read TGTGCCAGCAGCTTATGGGAGGGGGCTGGCACTGAAGCTTTCTTT. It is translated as CASSLWEGAGTEAFF.

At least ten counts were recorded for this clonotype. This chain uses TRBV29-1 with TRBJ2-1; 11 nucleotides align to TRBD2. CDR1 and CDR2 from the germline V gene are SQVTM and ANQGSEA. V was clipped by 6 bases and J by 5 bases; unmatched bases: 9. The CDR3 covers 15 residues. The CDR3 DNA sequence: TGCAGCGTGGATTCCGGGACTAGCGGCCACAATGAGCAGTTCTTC. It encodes CSVDSGTSGHNEQFF.

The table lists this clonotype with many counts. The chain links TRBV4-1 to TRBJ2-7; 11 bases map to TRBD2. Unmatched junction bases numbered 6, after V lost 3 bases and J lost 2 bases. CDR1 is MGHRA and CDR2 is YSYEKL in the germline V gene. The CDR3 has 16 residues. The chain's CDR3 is CASSHPGTSGTYEQYF. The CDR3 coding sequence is TGCGCCAGCAGCCACCCCGGGACTAGCGGTACCTACGAGCAGTACTTC.

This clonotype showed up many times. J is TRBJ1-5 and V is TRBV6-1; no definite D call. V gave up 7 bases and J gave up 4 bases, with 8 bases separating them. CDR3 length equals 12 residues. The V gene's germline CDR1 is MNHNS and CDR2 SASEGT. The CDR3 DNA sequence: TGTGCCAGCAAAGCGGGTAATCAGCCCCAGCATTTT. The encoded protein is CASKAGNQPQHF.

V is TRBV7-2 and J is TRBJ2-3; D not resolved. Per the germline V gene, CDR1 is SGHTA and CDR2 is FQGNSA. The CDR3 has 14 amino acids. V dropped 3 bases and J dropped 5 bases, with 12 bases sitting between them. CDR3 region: CASSFGGSGDTQYF. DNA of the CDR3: TGTGCCAGCAGCTTCGGTGGATCAGGAGATACGCAGTATTTT.

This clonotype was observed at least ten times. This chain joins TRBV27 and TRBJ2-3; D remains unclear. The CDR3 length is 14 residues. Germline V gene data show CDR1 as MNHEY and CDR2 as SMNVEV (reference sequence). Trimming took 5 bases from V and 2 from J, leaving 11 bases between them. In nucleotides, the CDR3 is TGTGCCAGCAGTCTTCGAGAACCCACAGATACGCAGTATTTT. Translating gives CASSLREPTDTQYF.

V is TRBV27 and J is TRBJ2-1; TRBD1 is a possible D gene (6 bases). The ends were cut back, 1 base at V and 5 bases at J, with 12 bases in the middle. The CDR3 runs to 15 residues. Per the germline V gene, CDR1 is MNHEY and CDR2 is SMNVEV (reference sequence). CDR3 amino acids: CASSLYRDPHNEQFF. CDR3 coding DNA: TGTGCCAGCAGTTTATACAGGGACCCCCACAATGAGCAGTTCTTC.

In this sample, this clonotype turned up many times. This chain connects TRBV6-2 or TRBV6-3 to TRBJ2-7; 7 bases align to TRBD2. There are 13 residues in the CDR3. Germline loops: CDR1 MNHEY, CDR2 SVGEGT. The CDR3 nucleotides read TGTGCCAGCAGTTACGGCGGGAGTTACGGGCAGTACGTC. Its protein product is CASSYGGSYGQYV.

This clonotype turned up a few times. The CDR3 DNA follows: TGCAGTGCTAGCTGGGAAGAGACCCAGTACTTC. This sequence encodes CSASWEETQYF. V is TRBV20-1 and J is TRBJ2-5; no clear D gene. Germline values: CDR1 DFQATT, CDR2 SNEGSKA (reference sequence). The CDR3 runs 11 residues. The V end was cut by 3 bases, the J end by 3 bases, with 5 bases between.

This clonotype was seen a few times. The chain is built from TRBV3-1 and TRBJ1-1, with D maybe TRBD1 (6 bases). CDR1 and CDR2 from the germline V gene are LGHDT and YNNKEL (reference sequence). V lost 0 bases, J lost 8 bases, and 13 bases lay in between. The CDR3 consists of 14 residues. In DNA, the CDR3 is TGTGCCAGCAGCCAAGACGAGGGGGTTTGGGAAGCTTTCTTT. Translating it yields CASSQDEGVWEAFF.

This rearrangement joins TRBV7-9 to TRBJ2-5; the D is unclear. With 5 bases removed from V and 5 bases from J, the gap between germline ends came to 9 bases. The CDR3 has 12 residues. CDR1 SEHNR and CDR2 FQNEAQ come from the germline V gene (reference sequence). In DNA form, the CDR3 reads TGTGCCAGCAGCCGGACGAAGGAGACCCAGTACTTC. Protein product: CASSRTKETQYF.

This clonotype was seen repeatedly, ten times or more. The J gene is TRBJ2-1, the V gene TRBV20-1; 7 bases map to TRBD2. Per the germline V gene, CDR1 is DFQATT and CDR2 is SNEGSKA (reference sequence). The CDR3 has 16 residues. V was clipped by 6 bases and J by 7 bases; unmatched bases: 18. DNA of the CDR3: TGCAGTGCCCCTCCTGGGGTGCGGGAGATCGCGAATGAGCAGTTCTTC. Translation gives CSAPPGVREIANEQFF.

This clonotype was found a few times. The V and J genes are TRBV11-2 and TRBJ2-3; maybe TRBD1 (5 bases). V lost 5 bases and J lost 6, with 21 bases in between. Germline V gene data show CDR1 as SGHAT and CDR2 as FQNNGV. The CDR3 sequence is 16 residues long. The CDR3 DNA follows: TGTGCCAGCAGCGCCTATGAAGGGGCGGCGAGGGATACGCAGTATTTT. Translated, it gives CASSAYEGAARDTQYF.

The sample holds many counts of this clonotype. The CDR3 loop is CASSLAGDYEQYF. DNA of the CDR3: TGCGCCAGCAGCCTAGCGGGAGATTACGAGCAGTACTTC. The chain couples TRBV10-2 to TRBJ2-7; TRBD2 aligns across 10 bases. Per germline, CDR1 WSHSY and CDR2 SAAADI. The CDR3 extends over 13 amino acids. With 6 bases clipped from V and 4 bases from J, the junction kept 3 bases outside the gene matches.

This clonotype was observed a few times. As DNA, the CDR3 is TGTGCCAGCACCAAAGGACAGGGCAACACCGGGGAGCTGTTTTTT. Protein: CASTKGQGNTGELFF. V is TRBV27 and J is TRBJ2-2; 8 bases match TRBD1. Germline CDR1 and CDR2: MNHEY and SMNVEV (reference sequence). This CDR3 has 15 residues. V lost 7 bases to trimming and J lost 2 bases; unmatched junction nucleotides: 6.

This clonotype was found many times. CDR3 DNA: TGTGCCAGCAGTTACTCGAAGGTTGCGGAGCAGTTCTTC. Its protein product is CASSYSKVAEQFF. The rearrangement links TRBV6-5 to TRBJ2-1; no definite D call. The CDR3 loop spans 13 amino acids. V lost 0 bases, J lost 10 bases, and 10 bases lay in between. Germline CDR1 is MNHEY and CDR2 is SVGAGI.